This TCR beta chain appears in the sequencing data of a study of molecular identifiers for immune sequencing clone quantification. This clonotype has ten or more counts. One entry per CDR3 protein results from TCRdb running MiXCR on the PCR reads. The data hold around 460,000 distinct CDR3 sequences, with 20% to 25% observed a single time. Sorting isolated naive CD8 T cells as CD8+CD4-CCR7+CD45RA+ events. Germline CDR1 LGHDT, CDR2 YNNKEL (reference sequence). This CDR3 is 14 amino acids long. Trimming stripped 0 bases from V and 6 bases from J, with 8 bases between. The receptor was isolated from a human donor in good health. Some libraries in this study had Jurkat cell RNA spiked in. The V and J genes are TRBV3-1 and TRBJ2-2, with D uncertain. Sequenced: naive CD8+ T cells from blood, with Jurkat cell RNA spiked in. Subset in this sample: FACS-sorted CD8+CD4-CCR7+CD45RA+ naive T cells. The CDR3 sequence: CASSQEAGAGELFF. As DNA, the CDR3 is TGTGCCAGCAGCCAAGAAGCTGGCGCCGGGGAGCTGTTTTTT.